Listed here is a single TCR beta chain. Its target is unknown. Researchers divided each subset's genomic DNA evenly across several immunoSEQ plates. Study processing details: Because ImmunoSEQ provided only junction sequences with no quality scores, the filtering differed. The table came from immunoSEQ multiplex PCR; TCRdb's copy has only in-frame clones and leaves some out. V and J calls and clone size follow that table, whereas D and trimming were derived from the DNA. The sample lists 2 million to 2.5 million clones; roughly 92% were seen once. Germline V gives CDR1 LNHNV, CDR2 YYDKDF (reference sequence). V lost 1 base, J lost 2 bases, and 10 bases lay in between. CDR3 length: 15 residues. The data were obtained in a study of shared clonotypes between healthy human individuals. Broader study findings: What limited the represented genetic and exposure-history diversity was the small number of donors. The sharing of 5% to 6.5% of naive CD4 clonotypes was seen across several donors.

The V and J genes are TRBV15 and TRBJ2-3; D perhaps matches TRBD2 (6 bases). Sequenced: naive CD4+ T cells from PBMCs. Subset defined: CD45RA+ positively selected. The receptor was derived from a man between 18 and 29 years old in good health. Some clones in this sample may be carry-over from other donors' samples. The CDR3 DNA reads TGTGCCACCAGCAGAGGGCAGGGACTCACAGATACGCAGTATTTT. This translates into CATSRGQGLTDTQYF.